The entry below gives a single TCR beta chain sequence along with its context. In its sample, this clone was seen once. What antigen it recognizes has not been identified. One base away there is no much larger clone; base qualities are not given. The CDR3 regions of human TCRbeta chains were analyzed by immunosequencing. As for how the authors treated the data: TCRs in the repertoires were compared against a reference library of SARS-CoV-2-specific TCRs that had been generated with the MIRA antigen-specificity platform. Breadth meant the fraction of unique TCRs that were SARS-CoV-2-associated, whereas depth meant the fraction of total T cells that were SARS-CoV-2-associated. Using the MIRA data, each spike-specific TCR was assigned both to the spike region to which the TCR was reactive and to a CD4 or CD8 class. Log10-transformed breadth and depth values were compared by one-way ANOVA with Sidak's multiple comparisons tests. Entries here come from immuneACCESS through TCRdb and include only in-frame sequences with V and J called. Some clones fail to appear in such tables; in the studies checked, an unresolved V gene covers under half of the shortfall, and the cause of the remainder is unknown. The DNA was the basis for D and trimming; V, J and clone size are from that table. Present in this sample are over 130,000 clones, roughly 91% of which were seen just once. Of the sample, 4.5% to 5.5% falls within the top ten clones.

Per the publication, the time point label means: baseline before first vaccination. Vaccinee samples came from UK trials COV001 and COV002, including a single-blind randomized controlled phase 2/3 trial of AZD1222 (ChAdOx1 nCoV-19) in healthy adults. For TCRbeta chain sequencing, PBMC samples from trial participants were taken at day 0 and at day 28 after the second dose. This entry belongs to a study of T cell responses to AZD1222 COVID-19 vaccine (dated by TCRdb to the early 2020s). About the study as a whole: Because spike-specific TCR depth and breadth did not differ between the two schedules, AZD1222 recipients who got a second dose at roughly 4 weeks were pooled with those who got a second dose at roughly 12 weeks. Trial participants were enrolled into age subgroups of 18-55, 56-69 and 70-plus years, which contained about 150, 27 and 61 TCR-sequenced participants, respectively. A total of about 230 trial participants underwent TCR sequencing, of whom some 210 received two doses of AZD1222 and about 25 received two doses of the MenACWY control vaccine.

The germline V gene (reference sequence) provides CDR1 MNHEY and CDR2 SMNVEV. V is cut back by 5 bases and J by 2 bases, with 8 bases in the junction unmatched. The CDR3 measures 16 amino acids from cysteine to phenylalanine. Only the CDR3 portion is preserved as DNA: 48 bases, with reading frame beginning at the first base. Study-wide findings and limitations: In the small 56-69-year group, the increase in depth fell short of significance, most likely because of low power. Nearly half of unique spike-specific TCRs reportedly recognized epitopes outside regions mutated in the B.1.351 and B.1.1.7 variants. Conclusions about previously exposed vaccinees are limited, since just five or six AZD1222 recipients were seropositive for SARS-CoV-2 at baseline. Spike-specific TCR breadth and depth rose significantly after two AZD1222 doses compared with day 0 and with MenACWY recipients. The vaccine-associated CD4 TCRs covered the entire spike protein, and the dominant responses fell in regions 160-218 and 743-854. Participants were mostly white British and included more females than males, and it was suggested by the authors that clonal diversity may have been underestimated. Because no day 14 peak-response samples were available, repertoires were characterized only after the peak T cell response.

The clonotype comes from an adult in good health. Rearrangement joined TRBV27 to TRBJ2-7; TRBD1 matches 11 bases in the middle. The sample in question was peripheral blood, obtained on day 0 of AZD1222 vaccination. For the CDR3, the sequence is CASSLLGGQGAYEQYF. The nucleotide sequence reads TGTGCCAGCAGTCTCCTCGGGGGACAGGGGGCCTACGAGCAGTACTTC.